This T cell receptor beta chain was sequenced in a study of blood T cell repertoires in COVID-19. The data were produced by immunoSEQ multiplex PCR, yet TCRdb's version contains in-frame clones alone and is incomplete. This repertoire shows roughly 79,000 clones, around nine tenths found once; its top ten account for approximately 4.9%. Trimming took off 5 bases at V and 4 bases at J, with 9 bases between the two ends. The germline CDR1 and CDR2 sequences are SNHLY and FYNNEI. The CDR3 has 12 amino acids. The sequenced sample was peripheral blood. The TCR was taken from an elderly woman with active or convalescent COVID-19. J is TRBJ2-7 and V is TRBV2, with D perhaps TRBD1 (5 bases). CDR3 region: CASSSQGYEQYF. CDR3 in DNA: TGTGCCAGCAGTTCCCAGGGTTACGAGCAGTACTTC.